These 20 T cell receptor beta chains originate from one sample sequenced in a study of blood T cell repertoires in COVID-19. The repertoire was sequenced with immunoSEQ multiplex PCR; TCRdb's copy has only in-frame clones and lacks some. The table shows 150,000 or so clones, with roughly 85% occurring only once. Sample: peripheral blood. These receptors were taken from a human donor with acute or convalescent COVID-19. The donor label of this sample is uncertain.

The chain joins TRBV3-1 (or the pseudogene TRBV3-2) to TRBJ2-1, with 8 bases lining up with TRBD2. This CDR3 has 16 residues. Germline CDR1 reads LGHDT; CDR2 reads YNNKEL (reference sequence). Trimming took 3 bases from V and 0 from J; bases not matched to a gene: 4. The CDR3 nucleotides are TGTGCCAGCAGCCAGGAGAGCGGGGGCTCCTACAATGAGCAGTTCTTC. Its protein product is CASSQESGGSYNEQFF.

CDR3 sequence: CASSPAAGAPADTQYF. For the CDR3, the DNA is TGTGCCAGCAGCCCAGCAGCGGGAGCCCCCGCAGATACGCAGTATTTT. This chain joins TRBV7-9 and TRBJ2-3; 8 nucleotides align to TRBD2. This CDR3 spans 16 amino acids. CDR1 and CDR2 (germline): SEHNR, FQNEAQ (reference sequence). The trim removed 5 bases at V and 4 bases at J, leaving 11 bases unmatched.

The gene calls are TRBV4-3 and TRBJ2-6; tentatively, D is TRBD1 (5 bases). V lost 2 bases, J lost 1 base, and 12 bases lay in between. This CDR3 is built from 17 residues. Germline loops: CDR1 LGHNA, CDR2 YSLEER. The CDR3, as DNA: TGCGCCAGCAGCCAAAGGGGTCTCCAATCTGGGGCCAACGTCCTGACTTTC. This translates into CASSQRGLQSGANVLTF.

This clone was counted only a few times. CDR3 sequence reads: CASSRFSGGMRNEQFF. The CDR3 coding sequence is TGTGCCAGCAGCCGATTTAGCGGGGGTATGAGAAATGAGCAGTTCTTC. The chain joins TRBV9 to TRBJ2-1; 9 bases align to TRBD2. The CDR3 covers 16 residues. The germline V gene has CDR1 SGDLS and CDR2 YYNGEE. V lost 4 bases and J lost 7; bases outside the gene matches: 12.

The gene calls are TRBV5-1 and TRBJ1-4; D remains unclear. The CDR3 sequence is 17 residues long. The V and J ends lost 0 bases and 0 bases respectively, with 12 bases between them. Germline V gene sequence: CDR1 SGHRS, CDR2 YFSETQ. CDR3 loop: CASSLAGRSATNEKLFF. The DNA of the CDR3 is TGCGCCAGCAGCTTGGCAGGTCGGTCGGCAACTAATGAAAAACTGTTTTTT.

The CDR3 loop is CSVVAGGSYNEQFF. In DNA form, the CDR3 reads TGCAGCGTTGTGGCGGGGGGCTCCTACAATGAGCAGTTCTTC. This chain connects TRBV29-1 to TRBJ2-1, with TRBD2 matching 8 bases. Germline assignment: CDR1 SQVTM and CDR2 ANQGSEA. The V and J ends lost 4 bases and 0 bases, in that order; junction bases with no gene match: 2. This CDR3 contains 14 residues.

The rearrangement links TRBV6-6 to TRBJ1-6; perhaps TRBD1 as D (6 bases). The germline CDR1 and CDR2 sequences are MNHNY and SVGAGI (reference sequence). The V end lost 6 bases, the J end lost 6 bases, and 12 bases lay between the germline ends. This CDR3 spans 14 amino acids. Here the CDR3 DNA reads TGTGCCAGCAGGCCAGGGGAAGGTAATTCACCCCTCCACTTT. Encoded protein: CASRPGEGNSPLHF.

This chain connects TRBV9 to TRBJ1-6; possible D gene TRBD1, 6 bases. The length of the CDR3 is 17 residues. CDR1 and CDR2 from the germline V gene are SGDLS and YYNGEE. V was pared by 2 bases and J by 7 bases, with 19 bases between. The CDR3 sequence is CASSVDASGQINSPLHF. CDR3 sequence (DNA): TGTGCCAGCAGCGTGGACGCCAGCGGACAGATAAATTCACCCCTCCACTTT.

V is TRBV29-1 and J is TRBJ1-5, with 8 bases matching TRBD1. Germline V gene data show CDR1 as SQVTM and CDR2 as ANQGSEA. V lost 5 bases to trimming and J lost 3 bases; unmatched junction nucleotides: 12. There are 16 residues in the CDR3. The CDR3 loop is CSVLGSGTGNNQPQHF. CDR3 coding DNA: TGCAGCGTTCTAGGGTCCGGGACAGGCAACAATCAGCCCCAGCATTTT.

This chain connects TRBV5-1 to TRBJ2-1, with D maybe TRBD1 (5 bases). The germline V gene encodes CDR1 SGHRS and CDR2 YFSETQ. There are 13 residues in the CDR3. V was cut by 4 bases and J by 9 bases, with 14 bases left in between. The CDR3 region is CASSDQGNGEQFF. In DNA, the CDR3 is TGCGCCAGCAGCGACCAGGGTAATGGTGAGCAGTTCTTC.

V is TRBV5-4 and J is TRBJ2-6; maybe TRBD2 (7 bases). The CDR3 is 15 residues long. V was shortened by 5 bases and J by 4 bases, with 13 bases between the two germline ends. In germline, CDR1 is SGHNT, CDR2 YYREEE (reference sequence). The chain's CDR3 is CASRRGGYGANVLTF. For the CDR3, the DNA is TGTGCCAGCAGAAGGGGGGGGTACGGGGCCAACGTCCTGACTTTC.

This chain joins TRBV5-1 and TRBJ1-4, with D perhaps TRBD1 (5 bases). The CDR3 covers 14 residues. Germline V lookup: CDR1 SGHRS, CDR2 YFSETQ. V lost 4 bases and J 7 bases, leaving 14 bases between the germline ends. This CDR3 reads CASSDSQGTEKLFF. The CDR3 DNA sequence: TGCGCCAGCAGCGACAGTCAGGGAACTGAAAAACTGTTTTTT. Drawing the rest from reference TRBV5-1 and TRBJ1-4, the complete variable domain is KAGVTQTPRYLIKTRGQQVTLSCSPISGHRSVSWYQQTPGQGLQFLFEYFSETQRNKGNFPGRFSGRQFSNSRSEMNVSTLELGDSALYLCASSDSQGTEKLFFGSGTQLSVL.

The V gene is TRBV10-3, the J gene TRBJ2-7; D call uncertain. Germline values: CDR1 ENHRY, CDR2 SYGVKD. With 2 bases removed from V and 9 bases from J, the gap between germline ends came to 14 bases. This CDR3 region has 13 residues. In DNA, the CDR3 is TGTGCCATCAGTGAGGGTCAGGAATTGGGGCAGTACTTC. Its protein is CAISEGQELGQYF.

This clone has a handful of counts. The chain is built from TRBV2 and TRBJ1-2, with a weak D call TRBD1 (5 bases). Germline assignment: CDR1 SNHLY and CDR2 FYNNEI. V was shortened by 1 base and J by 4 bases, with 13 bases between the two germline ends. The CDR3 is made up of 15 amino acids. The CDR3 spells CASSEGPATVYGYTF. CDR3 DNA sequence: TGTGCCAGCAGTGAAGGCCCCGCGACAGTCTATGGCTACACCTTC. The entire variable domain, with the rest obtained from reference TRBV2 and TRBJ1-2, is as follows: EPEVTQTPSHQVTQMGQEVILRCVPISNHLYFYWYRQILGQKVEFLVSFYNNEISEKSEIFDDQFSVERPDGSNFTLKIRSTKLEDSAMYFCASSEGPATVYGYTFGSGTRLTVV.

V and J are TRBV9 and TRBJ2-1; maybe TRBD1 (6 bases). CDR3 length equals 17 residues. V was cut by 4 bases and J by 4 bases, with 21 bases left in between. Germline CDR1 and CDR2: SGDLS and YYNGEE. The CDR3 DNA is TGTGCCAGCAGCACCCACGACCTACACAGGGAATACAATGAGCAGTTCTTC. As protein: CASSTHDLHREYNEQFF.

The chain carries TRBV2 and TRBJ2-3; a possible D gene is TRBD2 (6 bases). The V end lost 0 bases, the J end lost 2 bases, and 12 bases lay between the germline ends. Looked up from germline, CDR1 is SNHLY and CDR2 is FYNNEI. The CDR3 runs to 16 residues. In DNA form, the CDR3 reads TGTGCCAGCAGTGAAGCGCGCGGGGCTTTCACAGATACGCAGTATTTT. Translating gives CASSEARGAFTDTQYF.

This clone was observed a few times. V usage is TRBV5-1 and J usage is TRBJ1-5; 8 positions match TRBD1. The V gene end was trimmed by 4 bases and the J gene end by 4 bases; junction bases not matched to a gene: 4. The CDR3 is made up of 14 amino acids. CDR1 is SGHRS, CDR2 YFSETQ, per germline. The CDR3 sequence is CASSGGQVNQPQHF. As DNA, the CDR3 is TGCGCCAGCAGCGGGGGACAGGTGAATCAGCCCCAGCATTTT.

The rearrangement uses TRBV5-6 and TRBJ1-1; TRBD1 might be the D (6 bases). The germline V gene encodes CDR1 SGHDT and CDR2 YYEEEE. The CDR3 runs to 15 residues. V was shortened by 4 bases and J by 6 bases, with 19 bases between the two germline ends. The DNA for the CDR3 is TGTGCCAGCAGCCCCTTAACAGGGAAGGGCGCTGAAGCTTTCTTT. The encoded protein is CASSPLTGKGAEAFF.

The chain has TRBV5-1 and TRBJ2-1; D remains unclear. The CDR3 length is 14 residues. Germline values: CDR1 SGHRS, CDR2 YFSETQ. The ends were cut back, 4 bases at V and 7 bases at J, with 15 bases in the middle. The chain's CDR3 is CASSRTVPQNEQFF. The CDR3 bases are TGCGCCAGCAGCCGTACAGTTCCTCAGAATGAGCAGTTCTTC.

This chain joins TRBV7-9 and TRBJ1-4, with unresolved D. The V gene lost 5 bases and the J gene lost 3 bases, with 13 bases spanning the gap. The CDR3 totals 15 residues. The germline V gene encodes CDR1 SEHNR and CDR2 FQNEAQ (reference sequence). The CDR3 nucleotides are TGTGCCAGCAGCCTCAACGGGAAGGCTAATGAAAAACTGTTTTTT. Amino acids: CASSLNGKANEKLFF.